Sequencing of this T cell receptor beta chain was carried out in a study of low-dose radiotherapy and immunotherapy resistance in tumors. Study context: Patients were treated with intravenous nivolumab at 240 mg every two weeks and were also dosed with ipilimumab at 1 mg/kg every six weeks.

With TRAV- and TRBV-specific primers, first-strand cDNA was made, covering the alpha and beta chains. TCRs were put through approximately 20 PCR cycles of amplification with Phusion. A constant-region primer and the V-primer adapter served as the primer pair. TCRdb recomputed calls from the reads with MiXCR, one row per CDR3 protein. The data show 35,000 to 50,000 distinct CDR3 sequences, 20% seen once. Time point: after trial treatment. Indicated treatment: LDRT plus nivolumab, ipilimumab, low-dose cyclophosphamide and aspirin (RACIN trial). Donors were given nivolumab, ipilimumab, aspirin, low-dose cyclophosphamide and low-dose radiotherapy. V was shortened by 3 bases and J by 3 bases, with 14 bases between the two germline ends. The V gene's germline CDR1 is SGHAT and CDR2 FQNNGV. The CDR3 length is 16 residues. This clonotype appeared many times.

The rearrangement links TRBV11-2 to TRBJ2-2; D might be TRBD2 (5 bases). The source of this sequence is a female donor with ovarian cancer. Here the sequenced sample was PBMCs, taken after low-dose radiotherapy plus immunotherapy. As DNA, the CDR3 is TGTGCCAGCAGCTTTTCGCCCCAGCGGTACACCGGGGAGCTGTTTTTT. Translated, it gives CASSFSPQRYTGELFF.